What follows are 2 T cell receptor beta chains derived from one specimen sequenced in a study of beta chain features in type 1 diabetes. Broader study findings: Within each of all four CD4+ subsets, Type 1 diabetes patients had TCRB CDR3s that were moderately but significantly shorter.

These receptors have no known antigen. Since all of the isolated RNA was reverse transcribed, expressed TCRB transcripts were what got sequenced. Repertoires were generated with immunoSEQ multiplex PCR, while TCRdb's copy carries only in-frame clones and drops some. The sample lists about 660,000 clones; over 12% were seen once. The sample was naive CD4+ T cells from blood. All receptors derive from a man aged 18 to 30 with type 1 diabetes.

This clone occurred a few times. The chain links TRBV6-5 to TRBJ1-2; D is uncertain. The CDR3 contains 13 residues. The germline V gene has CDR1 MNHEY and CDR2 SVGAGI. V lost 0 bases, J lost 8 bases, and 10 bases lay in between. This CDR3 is CASSYSVGRGYTF. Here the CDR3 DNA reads TGTGCCAGCAGTTACTCCGTGGGTAGGGGCTACACCTTC.

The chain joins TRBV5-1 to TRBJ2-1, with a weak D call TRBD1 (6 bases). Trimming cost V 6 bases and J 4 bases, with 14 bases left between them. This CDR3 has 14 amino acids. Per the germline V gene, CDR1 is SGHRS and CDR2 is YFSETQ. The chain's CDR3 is CASTPRDTYNEQFF. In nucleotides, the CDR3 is TGCGCCAGCACCCCTCGGGACACGTACAATGAGCAGTTCTTC.